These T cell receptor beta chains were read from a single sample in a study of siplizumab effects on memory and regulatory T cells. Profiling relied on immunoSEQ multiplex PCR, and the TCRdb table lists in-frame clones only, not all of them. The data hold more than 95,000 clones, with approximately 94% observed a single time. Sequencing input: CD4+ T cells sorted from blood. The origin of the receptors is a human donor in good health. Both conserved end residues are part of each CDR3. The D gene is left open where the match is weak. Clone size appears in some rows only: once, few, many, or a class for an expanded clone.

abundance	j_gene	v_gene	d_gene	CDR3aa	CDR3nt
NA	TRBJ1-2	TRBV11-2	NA	CASSLLTSQGQGYTF	TGTGCCAGCAGCTTACTAACGTCTCAGGGGCAGGGCTACACCTTC
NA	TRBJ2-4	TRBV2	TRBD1	CASRGPGQGNIQYF	TGTGCCAGCAGGGGGCCGGGACAGGGAAACATTCAGTACTTC
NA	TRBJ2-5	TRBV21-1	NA	CASSKGAGRQETQYF	TGTGCCAGCAGCAAGGGGGCAGGGCGTCAAGAGACCCAGTACTTC
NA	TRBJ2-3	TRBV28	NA	CASSSVGGHTDTQYF	TGTGCCAGCAGTTCTGTCGGCGGACACACAGATACGCAGTATTTT
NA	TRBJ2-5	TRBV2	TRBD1	CASRGTGGQETQYF	TGTGCCAGCAGGGGGACAGGGGGCCAAGAGACCCAGTACTTC
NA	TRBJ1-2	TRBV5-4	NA	CASSSISRTDDNYGYTF	TGTGCCAGCAGCTCGATATCACGGACGGACGATAACTATGGCTACACCTTC
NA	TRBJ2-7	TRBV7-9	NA	CASSLDGRKGQYF	TGTGCCAGCAGCTTAGATGGACGGAAAGGGCAGTACTTC
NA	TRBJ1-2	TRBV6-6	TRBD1	CASRGGIDYGYTF	TGTGCCAGCCGAGGGGGCATAGACTATGGCTACACCTTC
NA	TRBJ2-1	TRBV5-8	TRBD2	CASSLPRLASEQFF	TGTGCCAGCAGCCTCCCTCGACTAGCCAGCGAGCAGTTCTTC
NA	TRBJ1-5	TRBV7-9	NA	CASSLDGRVNQPQHF	TGTGCCAGCAGCTTAGATGGCAGGGTTAATCAGCCCCAGCATTTT
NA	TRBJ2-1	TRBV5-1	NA	CASSLIAIGEYNEQFF	TGCGCCAGCAGCTTGATCGCGATTGGGGAATACAATGAGCAGTTCTTC
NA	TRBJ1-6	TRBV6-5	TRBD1	CASSTGDRGYSPLHF	TGTGCCAGCAGTACGGGGGACAGGGGATATTCACCCCTCCACTTT
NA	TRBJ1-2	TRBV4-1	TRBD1	CASSHRQGKLPYLRYTF	TGCGCCAGCAGCCACAGACAGGGAAAACTTCCCTATCTTCGCTACACCTTC
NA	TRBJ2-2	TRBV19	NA	CASSIGGSYTGELFF	TGTGCCAGTAGTATCGGTGGGAGCTACACCGGGGAGCTGTTTTTT
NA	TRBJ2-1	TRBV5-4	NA	CASSGRDSNEQFF	TGTGCCAGCAGCGGCCGGGACTCCAATGAGCAGTTCTTC
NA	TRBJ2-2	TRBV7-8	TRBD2	CASSRTGLAGKAGELFF	TGTGCCAGCAGCCGAACAGGACTAGCGGGAAAGGCCGGGGAGCTGTTTTTT
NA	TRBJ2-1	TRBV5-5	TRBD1	CASSFGQGVYNEQFF	TGTGCCAGCAGCTTTGGACAGGGGGTCTACAATGAGCAGTTCTTC
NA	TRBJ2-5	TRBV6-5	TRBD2	CASHRGGPQETQYF	TGTGCCAGCCACCGGGGGGGGCCCCAAGAGACCCAGTACTTC
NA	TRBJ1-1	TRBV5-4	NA	CASSQEEGSEAFF	TGTGCCAGCAGCCAAGAGGAGGGATCTGAAGCTTTCTTT
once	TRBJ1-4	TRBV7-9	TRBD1	CASSTRQGATGEKLFF	TGTGCCAGCAGCACTCGACAGGGGGCGACTGGTGAAAAACTGTTTTTT
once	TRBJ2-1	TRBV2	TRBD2	CASSEGRGSYNEQFF	TGTGCCAGCAGTGAAGGGCGGGGGTCCTACAATGAGCAGTTCTTC
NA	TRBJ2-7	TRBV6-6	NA	CASSQAIGLGGYEQYF	TGTGCCAGCAGTCAGGCAATTGGCCTTGGAGGCTACGAGCAGTACTTC
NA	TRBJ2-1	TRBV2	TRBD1	CASSSSGTGRNEQFF	TGTGCCAGCAGTTCTTCCGGGACAGGTAGGAATGAGCAGTTCTTC
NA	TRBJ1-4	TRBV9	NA	CASSATPGHNNEKLFF	TGTGCCAGCAGCGCTACACCGGGCCATAATAATGAAAAACTGTTTTTT
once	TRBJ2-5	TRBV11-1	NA	CASSALGMETQYF	TGTGCCAGCAGTGCCCTAGGGATGGAGACCCAGTACTTC
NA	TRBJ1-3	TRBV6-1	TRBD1	CASYRGSGNTIYF	TGTGCCAGCTACAGGGGTTCGGGAAACACCATATATTTT
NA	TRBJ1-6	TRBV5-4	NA	CASSLIRSSYNSPLHF	TGTGCCAGCAGCTTGATACGTAGCTCCTATAATTCACCCCTCCACTTT
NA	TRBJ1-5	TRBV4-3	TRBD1	CASSQATGEEQPQHF	TGCGCCAGCAGCCAAGCGACAGGGGAGGAACAGCCCCAGCATTTT